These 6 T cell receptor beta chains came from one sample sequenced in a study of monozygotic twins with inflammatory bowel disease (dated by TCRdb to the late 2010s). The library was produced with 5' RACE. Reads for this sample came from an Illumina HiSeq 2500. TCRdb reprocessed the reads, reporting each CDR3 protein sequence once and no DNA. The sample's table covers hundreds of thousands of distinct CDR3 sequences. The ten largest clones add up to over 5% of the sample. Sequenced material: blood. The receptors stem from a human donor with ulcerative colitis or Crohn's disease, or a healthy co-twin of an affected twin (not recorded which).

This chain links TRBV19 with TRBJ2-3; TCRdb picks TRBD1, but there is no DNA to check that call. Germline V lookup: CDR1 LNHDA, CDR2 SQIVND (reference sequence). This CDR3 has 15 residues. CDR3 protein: CASNRRGQSTDTQYF.

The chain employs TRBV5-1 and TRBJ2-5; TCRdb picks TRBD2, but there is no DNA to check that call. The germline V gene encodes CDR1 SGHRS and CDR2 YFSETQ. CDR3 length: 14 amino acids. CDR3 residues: CASRTTSPQETQYF.

CDR3 residues: CASSFLSGPMGNEQFF. The chain carries TRBV12-3 or TRBV12-4 and TRBJ2-1; the TRBD2 assignment by TCRdb is unverifiable without DNA. The CDR3 runs 16 residues.

CDR3 protein: CASSLGTSTQETQYF. V usage is TRBV5-1 and J usage is TRBJ2-5; TCRdb designates TRBD2, a call that cannot be tested without DNA. The CDR3 is 15 residues long. The V gene's germline CDR1 is SGHRS and CDR2 YFSETQ. The full variable domain, completed using reference TRBV5-1 and TRBJ2-5, is KAGVTQTPRYLIKTRGQQVTLSCSPISGHRSVSWYQQTPGQGLQFLFEYFSETQRNKGNFPGRFSGRQFSNSRSEMNVSTLELGDSALYLCASSLGTSTQETQYFGPGTRLLVL.

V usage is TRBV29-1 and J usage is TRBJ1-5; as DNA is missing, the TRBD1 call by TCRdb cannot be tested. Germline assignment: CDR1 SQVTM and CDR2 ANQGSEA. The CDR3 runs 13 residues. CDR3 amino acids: CSVVWGSNQPQHF.

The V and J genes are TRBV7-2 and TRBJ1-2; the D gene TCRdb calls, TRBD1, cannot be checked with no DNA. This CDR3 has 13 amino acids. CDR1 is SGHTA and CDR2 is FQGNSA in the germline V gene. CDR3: CASSKRDIFWVSF.